This T cell receptor (beta chain) was retrieved from a study of blood T cells in healthy people across ages. The study's findings and limits: Across samples, TCR beta diversity tracked strongly with naive T cell percentage. Donor CMV status was unknown, possibly confounding expanded clonotype changes. More naive CD4+ cells and higher diversity marked long-lived donors relative to aged donors.

CDR3 length: 13 residues. The V end was cut by 5 bases, the J end by 0 bases, with 10 bases between. The germline V gene encodes CDR1 SQVTM and CDR2 ANQGSEA. Primers used in a second PCR of roughly 6 to 12 cycles were a sample-barcoded 5' primer and a J-beta primer mix. TCRdb reanalysed the 5' RACE reads using MiXCR and keeps one entry per CDR3 protein. The sample carries over 600,000 distinct CDR3 sequences, about half recorded once. Donors each provided 9.5 to 10 milliliters of peripheral blood. On this clonotype: What it binds is not known.

The specimen sequenced was blood. The chain is built from TRBV29-1 and TRBJ1-1; tentatively, D is TRBD1 (6 bases). This TCR was recovered from a man older than 75 in good health. CDR3 in amino acids: CSVIGGLNTEAFF. The CDR3 nucleotides read TGCAGCGTTATTGGGGGCTTGAACACTGAAGCTTTCTTT.